This is a list of T cell receptor beta chains from one sample in a study of T cells after yellow fever vaccination. Using its own MiXCR run on the 5' RACE reads, TCRdb lists one record per CDR3 protein. The sample contains about 330,000 distinct CDR3 sequences, about 7.8% of which appear only once. Source: PBMCs, taken approximately 40 days after the first yellow fever vaccination. These receptors were collected from a man aged 18-30 years who received the YFV17D yellow fever vaccine. Both conserved end residues are part of each CDR3. The D gene is left open where the match is weak. Clone size, where shown, is once, few, many, or a class for clones that have expanded.

clone_size | j_call | v_call | d_call | cdr3_nt | cdr3_aa
few | TRBJ2-2 | TRBV11-2 | NA | TGTGCCAGCAGCTTAGATCTGTACACCTCAAGGGCCGGGGAGCTGTTTTTT | CASSLDLYTSRAGELFF
NA | TRBJ2-2 | TRBV6-5 | NA | TGTGCCAGCAGTTACTGGGGACAGAACACCGGGGAGCTGTTTTTT | CASSYWGQNTGELFF
NA | TRBJ2-2 | TRBV2 | NA | TGTGCCAGTACAGGTTACACCGGGGAGCTGTTTTTT | CASTGYTGELFF
many | TRBJ2-1 | TRBV4-3 | NA | TGCGCCAGCAGCCCACGGACAAGCAGGTACAATGAGCAGTTCTTC | CASSPRTSRYNEQFF
few | TRBJ2-3 | TRBV11-1 | TRBD2 | TGTGCCAGCAGCTTAGAGGGACTAGCGGGGGAACGGACAGATACGCAGTATTTT | CASSLEGLAGERTDTQYF
few | TRBJ2-3 | TRBV18 | NA | TGTGCCAGCTCACGCCTCGGGAGCACAGATACGCAGTATTTT | CASSRLGSTDTQYF
NA | TRBJ2-5 | TRBV12-3/TRBV12-4 | TRBD2 | TGTGCCAGCAGTCCCCCGGTAGCGGGGATGGGAGAGACCCAGTACTTC | CASSPPVAGMGETQYF
few | TRBJ2-4 | TRBV18 | NA | TGTGCCAGCTCACCTGGGCCTGGGCTAGCCAAAAACATTCAGTACTTC | CASSPGPGLAKNIQYF
NA | TRBJ1-5 | TRBV20-1 | TRBD1 | TGCAGTGCCTCGGACAGGGCCTCAAATCAGCCCCAGCATTTT | CSASDRASNQPQHF
few | TRBJ2-1 | TRBV14 | NA | TGTGCCAGCAGCCAAGATCCTCCCTGGGTACAGTTCTTC | CASSQDPPWVQFF
few | TRBJ1-5 | TRBV20-1 | NA | TGCAGTGCTAGAGGACAGTACAATCAGCCCCAGCATTTT | CSARGQYNQPQHF
many | TRBJ2-5 | TRBV10-3 | NA | TGTGCCATCAGGGACAAACAAGAGACCCAGTACTTC | CAIRDKQETQYF
NA | TRBJ1-2 | TRBV7-2 | NA | TGTGCCAGCAGCTCAGGTCGTGGGGGGCTAGAGGGCTACACCTTC | CASSSGRGGLEGYTF
few | TRBJ1-2 | TRBV4-1 | NA | TGCGCCAGCAGCCAACCGACGGGTCGCAACTATGGCTACACCTTC | CASSQPTGRNYGYTF
many | TRBJ2-3 | TRBV27 | TRBD2 | TGTGCCAGCAGTACTAGCGGGGGAACCATTGGGGCAGATACGCAGTATTTT | CASSTSGGTIGADTQYF
few | TRBJ2-3 | TRBV6-1 | NA | TGTGCCAGCAGCCCGACAGAGCTAACAGATACGCAGTATTTT | CASSPTELTDTQYF
few | TRBJ1-6 | TRBV9 | TRBD1 | TGTGCCAGCAGCGCAACTACAACAGGGGATTCACCCCTCCACTTT | CASSATTTGDSPLHF
many | TRBJ2-5 | TRBV7-2 | TRBD2 | TGTGCCAGCAGTTTTAAATCCGGGGGGGAGACCCAGTACTTC | CASSFKSGGETQYF
NA | TRBJ2-5 | TRBV7-7 | TRBD1 | TGTGCCAGCAGCCCCACCATCTCTTCGACAGGGTACCAAGAGACCCAGTACTTC | CASSPTISSTGYQETQYF
few | TRBJ1-1 | TRBV21-1 | NA | TGTGCCAGCAGCAAAGAGCGGGTTAGACAGGGTACCACTGAAGCTTTCTTT | CASSKERVRQGTTEAFF
few | TRBJ2-3 | TRBV5-1 | NA | TGCGCCAGCAGCTTGGGGAGGGGAGCCGGAGATACGCAGTATTTT | CASSLGRGAGDTQYF
NA | TRBJ1-4 | TRBV6-2/TRBV6-3 | NA | TGTGCCAGCAGTCGTTCTTACCATCGGGATGAAAAACTGTTTTTT | CASSRSYHRDEKLFF
few | TRBJ1-5 | TRBV20-1 | NA | TGCAGTGCTAGTCGCTCCTGGCGACGGATTAGCAATCAGCCCCAGCATTTT | CSASRSWRRISNQPQHF
many | TRBJ1-1 | TRBV7-2 | NA | TGTGCCAGCAGCCTAGGCTCCCGGGGAACTGAAGCTTTCTTT | CASSLGSRGTEAFF
many | TRBJ2-1 | TRBV6-5 | NA | TGTGCCAGCAGTTACGCCAGGGAGGCCTACAATGAGCAGTTCTTC | CASSYAREAYNEQFF
few | TRBJ2-3 | TRBV10-3 | TRBD1 | TGTGCCATCAGACTCGATAGACAGGGGATCCCAGATACGCAGTATTTT | CAIRLDRQGIPDTQYF
few | TRBJ2-2 | TRBV11-2 | NA | TGTGCCAGCAGCTTTTTCCCGTACACCGGGGAGCTGTTTTTT | CASSFFPYTGELFF
many | TRBJ1-4 | TRBV5-5 | NA | TGTGCCAGCAGCCTAGGAGGCGTAACTAATGAAAAACTGTTTTTT | CASSLGGVTNEKLFF
few | TRBJ1-1 | TRBV4-3 | TRBD1 | TGCGCCAGCAGACAGGGGGCGAACACTGAAGCTTTCTTT | CASRQGANTEAFF
NA | TRBJ2-7 | TRBV5-1 | NA | TGCGCCAGCAGCGCCGGACAAGTCCCCGAGCAGTACTTC | CASSAGQVPEQYF
NA | TRBJ1-1 | TRBV6-2/TRBV6-3 | NA | TGTGTCAGCATAAATAATGAGGTCAACACTGAAGCTTTCTTT | CVSINNEVNTEAFF
NA | TRBJ2-1 | TRBV9 | TRBD1 | TGTGCCAGCAGCGTTCGGACAGGGGATAGGCAGTTCTTC | CASSVRTGDRQFF
NA | TRBJ1-2 | TRBV9 | NA | TGTGCCAGCAGCGAGGCGGTGGGAGGGTTCAATGGCTACACCTTC | CASSEAVGGFNGYTF
few | TRBJ2-7 | TRBV20-1 | TRBD2 | TGCAGTGCTAGATCGGGACTAGCGGAGTACGAGCAGTACTTC | CSARSGLAEYEQYF
many | TRBJ1-2 | TRBV5-1 | NA | TGCGCCAGCAGCTTGAACGGGGTGGAGGGCTACACCTTC | CASSLNGVEGYTF
NA | TRBJ2-5 | TRBV5-1 | NA | TGCGCCAGCAGCGCCTCGACACGTAAGGTGGAGACCCAGTACTTC | CASSASTRKVETQYF
few | TRBJ2-3 | TRBV7-2 | NA | TGTGCCAGCAGCTTCCCTATCTTCCAGACCACAGATACGCAGTATTTT | CASSFPIFQTTDTQYF
few | TRBJ2-5 | TRBV20-1 | NA | TGCAGTGCTAGAGACGGCCTTCTCGGGTGGCAAGAGACCCAGTACTTC | CSARDGLLGWQETQYF
few | TRBJ2-5 | TRBV9 | NA | TGTGCCAGCAGCAGGGGGTCGGAGGGTAGTGGAGAGACCCAGTACTTC | CASSRGSEGSGETQYF
few | TRBJ1-3 | TRBV20-1 | TRBD1 | TGCAGTGCCCAGGGACAGGGGAAAAGAAACACCATATATTTT | CSAQGQGKRNTIYF
NA | TRBJ1-2 | TRBV27 | NA | TGTGCCAGCAGGAGAGTCTTAGGGGGTTATGGCTACACCTTC | CASRRVLGGYGYTF
many | TRBJ2-5 | TRBV5-1 | NA | TGCGCCAGCAGCACCGACCAAGAGACCCAGTACTTC | CASSTDQETQYF
few | TRBJ2-1 | TRBV28 | TRBD2 | TGTGCCAGCAACTTACCGGGGACTAGCGAGTTCTTC | CASNLPGTSEFF
NA | TRBJ2-4 | TRBV12-3/TRBV12-4 | NA | TGTGCCAGCAGGGACTTCGGGGTTGCCAAAAACATTCAGTACTTC | CASRDFGVAKNIQYF
NA | TRBJ2-3 | TRBV5-5 | NA | TGTGCCAGCAGCTTGGCCCACGCGGGTCCCAGCACAGTTACGCAGTATTTT | CASSLAHAGPSTVTQYF
NA | TRBJ2-2 | TRBV18 | NA | TGTGCCAGCTCACCCAATGCAGGGGTTGATGCCACCGGGGAGCTGTTTTTT | CASSPNAGVDATGELFF
NA | TRBJ2-5 | TRBV3-1 | NA | TGTGCCAGCAGCCAAGGGGTAGCCCGTCAAGAGACCCAGTACTTC | CASSQGVARQETQYF
few | TRBJ2-1 | TRBV5-1 | NA | TGCGCCAGCAGCTTGGCGTTGGGTACAGGGGGGGGGGAGCAGTTCTTC | CASSLALGTGGGEQFF
NA | TRBJ1-2 | TRBV7-6 | NA | TGTGCCAGCAGCTCAGGGGAGGACTATGGCTACACCTTC | CASSSGEDYGYTF
NA | TRBJ1-1 | TRBV28 | NA | TGTGCCAGCAGACGAGGGAATCAGGGGAACACTGAAGCTTTCTTT | CASRRGNQGNTEAFF
few | TRBJ2-3 | TRBV12-3/TRBV12-4 | TRBD2 | TGTGCCAGCAGTACTAGCGGGGGTACAGATACGCAGTATTTT | CASSTSGGTDTQYF
few | TRBJ2-3 | TRBV24-1 | TRBD1 | TGTGCCACCAAAGGGGGCGGGACAGATACGCAGTATTTT | CATKGGGTDTQYF
NA | TRBJ2-5 | TRBV7-9 | TRBD2 | TGTGCCAGCAGTTCCGGACTAGCGGGGGTCCAAGAGACCCAGTACTTC | CASSSGLAGVQETQYF